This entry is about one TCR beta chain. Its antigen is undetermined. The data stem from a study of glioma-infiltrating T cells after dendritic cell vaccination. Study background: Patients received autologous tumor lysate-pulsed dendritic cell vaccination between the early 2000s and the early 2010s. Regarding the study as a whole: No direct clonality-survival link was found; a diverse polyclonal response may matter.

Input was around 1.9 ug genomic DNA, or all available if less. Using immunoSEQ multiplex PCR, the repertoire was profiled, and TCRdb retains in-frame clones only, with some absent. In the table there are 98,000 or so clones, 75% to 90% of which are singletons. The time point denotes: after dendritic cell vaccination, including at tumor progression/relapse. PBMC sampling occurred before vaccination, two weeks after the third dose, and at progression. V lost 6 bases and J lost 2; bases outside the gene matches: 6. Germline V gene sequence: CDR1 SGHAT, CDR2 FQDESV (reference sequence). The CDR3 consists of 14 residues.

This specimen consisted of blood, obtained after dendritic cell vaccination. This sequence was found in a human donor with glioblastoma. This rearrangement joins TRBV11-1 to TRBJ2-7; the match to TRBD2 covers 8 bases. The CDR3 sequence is CASSLASGPYEQYF. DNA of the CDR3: TGTGCCAGCAGTCTTGCTAGCGGGCCCTACGAGCAGTACTTC.